This passage covers 20 T cell receptor beta chains from one sample sequenced in a study of human T cells and chemical hapten exposure. TCRdb passed the RACE reads through MiXCR, listing each CDR3 protein once. This sample has under 200,000 distinct CDR3 sequences; around a quarter occur once, and the top ten carry approximately 2.3%. The time point is: patch test 3, about 24 weeks after DPC sensitization. Treatment noted: therapeutic diphenylcyclopropenone sensitization with weekly scalp DPC. The material was whole blood, obtained in connection with sensitization to the hapten diphenylcyclopropenone (DPC). The receptors stem from a woman aged 18 to 35 with alopecia areata. Some clones in this sample may be carry-over from other donors' samples.

The table lists this clonotype with a few counts. This chain links TRBV5-1 with TRBJ1-5, with D unresolved. V was shortened by 1 base and J by 0 bases, with 8 bases between the two germline ends. Germline V gene data show CDR1 as SGHRS and CDR2 as YFSETQ. The CDR3 runs to 15 residues. CDR3 in DNA: TGCGCCAGCAGCTTGTCGGGGAATAGCAATCAGCCCCAGCATTTT. Protein product: CASSLSGNSNQPQHF.

This clonotype was seen a handful of times. CDR3 sequence (DNA): TGTGCCAGCAGGGGGAGAGACGGAAACACCATATATTTT. Translated, it gives CASRGRDGNTIYF. V is TRBV12-3 or TRBV12-4 and J is TRBJ1-3; no reliable D call. The CDR3 is made up of 13 amino acids. V gave up 6 bases and J gave up 4 bases, with 10 bases separating them.

This clonotype was seen a handful of times. The rearrangement uses TRBV11-2 and TRBJ2-5, with D possibly matching TRBD2 (6 bases). The CDR3 runs 15 residues. V gave up 3 bases and J gave up 1 base, with 12 bases separating them. Germline assignment: CDR1 SGHAT and CDR2 FQNNGV. This chain's CDR3 is CASSFSGSPQETQYF. The CDR3 DNA follows: TGTGCCAGCAGCTTTTCCGGGAGCCCCCAAGAGACCCAGTACTTC.

Worth noting for this clonotype: An end of the junction differs from the germline gene, which may be a read error. The J gene is TRBJ2-1, the V gene TRBV25-1; D ambiguous. Germline V lookup: CDR1 MGHDK, CDR2 SYGVNS. The CDR3 loop spans 14 amino acids. The CDR3 coding sequence is TGTGCCAGCAGTGATCCCCCTCGCCACAACGAGCAGTTCTTC. Protein product: CASSDPPRHNEQFF. The full variable domain, rest sourced from reference TRBV25-1 and TRBJ2-1, is EADIYQTPRYLVIGTGKKITLECSQTMGHDKMYWYQQDPGMELHLIHYSYGVNSTEKGDLSSESTVSRIRTEHFPLTLESARPSHTSQYLCASSDPPRHNEQFFGPGTRLTVL.

J is TRBJ2-5 and V is TRBV20-1; 7 bases are a match to TRBD1. This CDR3 is 13 amino acids long. Per the germline V gene, CDR1 is DFQATT and CDR2 is SNEGSKA (reference sequence). V lost 5 bases, J lost 1 base, and 4 bases stayed unmatched. The CDR3 loop reads CSADRDSQETQYF. The CDR3 coding sequence is TGCAGTGCTGACCGGGACAGCCAAGAGACCCAGTACTTC.

This clonotype was found many times. The chain carries TRBV3-1 and TRBJ2-2, with D perhaps TRBD2 (6 bases). CDR1 is LGHDT, CDR2 YNNKEL, per germline (reference sequence). The CDR3 is 17 residues long. Trimming left V 2 bases short and J 6 bases short, with 19 bases between. The CDR3 sequence is CASSQSAIPGVSGELFF. CDR3 coding DNA: TGTGCCAGCAGCCAATCCGCTATTCCGGGAGTGTCCGGGGAGCTGTTTTTT.

This clonotype was recorded a few times. This chain uses TRBV20-1 with TRBJ2-5; no reliable D call. The V gene's germline CDR1 is DFQATT and CDR2 SNEGSKA (reference sequence). The CDR3 sequence is 10 residues long. Trimming removed 1 base from V and 10 bases from J, with 7 bases in between. CDR3 amino acids: CSARGVDQYF. The CDR3, as DNA: TGCAGTGCTAGAGGGGTGGACCAGTACTTC.

The rearrangement uses TRBV15 and TRBJ2-1; no reliable D call. The germline V gene has CDR1 LNHNV and CDR2 YYDKDF (reference sequence). This CDR3 has 13 amino acids. V was cut by 0 bases and J by 10 bases, with 10 bases left in between. CDR3: CATSRDRVTEQFF. CDR3 DNA: TGTGCCACCAGCAGAGATAGGGTCACGGAGCAGTTCTTC.

This clonotype was counted only a few times. This chain links TRBV7-3 with TRBJ2-3, with 9 bases fitting TRBD2. The CDR3 covers 16 residues. Germline-derived CDR1 and CDR2 are SGHTA and FQGTGA. V was pared by 1 base and J by 2 bases, with 4 bases of the junction left unmatched. The CDR3 loop is CASSLRRGGLTDTQYF. DNA for the CDR3: TGTGCCAGCAGCTTAAGGCGGGGGGGCCTCACAGATACGCAGTATTTT.

This clonotype was seen a handful of times. V is TRBV11-2 and J is TRBJ2-5; the D gene could be TRBD1 or TRBD2 (6 bases each). In germline, CDR1 is SGHAT, CDR2 FQNNGV. The CDR3 is 17 amino acids. Trimming pared 0 bases from V and 2 bases from J, leaving 16 bases between. The CDR3 is CASSLDGGRGRQETQYF. Here the CDR3 DNA reads TGTGCCAGCAGCTTAGATGGAGGTCGGGGGCGGCAAGAGACCCAGTACTTC.

This clonotype was found once. The rearrangement uses TRBV27 and TRBJ2-7; D not resolved. V lost 4 bases and J 0 bases, leaving 10 bases between the germline ends. Per germline, CDR1 MNHEY and CDR2 SMNVEV (reference sequence). The CDR3 is made up of 14 amino acids. CDR3 sequence: CASSSQESSYEQYF. The DNA of the CDR3 is TGTGCCAGCAGTTCCCAAGAAAGCTCCTACGAGCAGTACTTC.

The J gene is TRBJ1-2, the V gene TRBV5-6; no firm D call. Germline CDR1 is SGHDT and CDR2 is YYEEEE. Trimming pared 2 bases from V and 6 bases from J, leaving 8 bases between. This CDR3 is built from 12 residues. CDR3 nucleotide sequence: TGTGCCAGCAGCTTTATGGGAAATGGCTACACCTTC. Its translation is CASSFMGNGYTF.

This chain joins TRBV7-3 and TRBJ1-1; 7 bases fit TRBD1. With V trimmed by 5 bases and J by 2 bases, 5 bases remained unmatched. Germline CDR1 reads SGHTA; CDR2 reads FQGTGA. The CDR3 length is 14 residues. CDR3 sequence (DNA): TGTGCCAGCAGCCTACAGGGGACCAACACTGAAGCTTTCTTT. It encodes CASSLQGTNTEAFF. The complete variable domain, with remaining parts taken from reference TRBV7-3 and TRBJ1-1, reads GAGVSQTPSNKVTEKGKYVELRCDPISGHTALYWYRQSLGQGPEFLIYFQGTGAADDSGLPNDRFFAVRPEGSVSTLKIQRTERGDSAVYLCASSLQGTNTEAFFGQGTRLTVV.

This clonotype was detected only a few times. The rearrangement joins TRBV12-3 or TRBV12-4 to TRBJ1-1; TRBD1 matches at 8 bases. This CDR3 is built from 14 residues. V shed 7 bases and J 4 bases; nucleotides not matched to a gene: 8. The CDR3 DNA is TGTGCCAGCACGCTCACCGGGACAGGCACTGAAGCTTTCTTT. Its protein is CASTLTGTGTEAFF.

This chain links TRBV7-6 with TRBJ2-5; 11 bases align to TRBD1. Trimming at V came to 8 bases and at J to 4 bases, leaving 6 bases not matched to a gene. The germline V gene encodes CDR1 SGHVS and CDR2 FNYEAQ. The CDR3 extends over 14 amino acids. The CDR3 DNA reads TGTGCCAGCCGCTCGGACAGGGGGCTAGAGACCCAGTACTTC. Encoded protein: CASRSDRGLETQYF.

The chain is built from TRBV6-5 and TRBJ2-7; possibly TRBD1 or TRBD2 for D (5 bases each). Trimming took off 1 base at V and 5 bases at J, with 9 bases between the two ends. This CDR3 is 13 amino acids long. Germline V CDR1 and CDR2: MNHEY, SVGAGI. CDR3 loop: CASSYFRDDEQYF. The CDR3 DNA is TGTGCCAGCAGTTACTTCAGGGACGACGAGCAGTACTTC.

The chain couples TRBV20-1 to TRBJ2-6; D call uncertain. This CDR3 spans 17 amino acids. From germline, CDR1 is DFQATT and CDR2 SNEGSKA (reference sequence). The ends were cut back, 1 base at V and 0 bases at J, with 13 bases in the middle. The CDR3 is CSARASVGYSGANVLTF. DNA of the CDR3: TGCAGTGCTAGAGCAAGTGTTGGTTACTCTGGGGCCAACGTCCTGACTTTC.

The chain carries TRBV6-2 or TRBV6-3 and TRBJ1-1; no clear D. Germline V gene lookup returns CDR1 MNHEY and CDR2 SVGEGT. Trimming stripped 4 bases from V and 0 bases from J, with 12 bases between. This CDR3 contains 15 residues. CDR3 nucleotides: TGTGCCAGCAGTTCCCGACGTACAGTGAACACTGAAGCTTTCTTT. Its protein is CASSSRRTVNTEAFF.

This clonotype was picked up many times. The J gene is TRBJ2-6, the V gene TRBV20-1, with D perhaps TRBD1 (6 bases). This CDR3 is 16 amino acids long. CDR1 DFQATT and CDR2 SNEGSKA come from the germline V gene (reference sequence). Trimming stripped 1 base from V and 0 bases from J, with 10 bases between. The DNA of the CDR3 is TGCAGTGCTAGAGCGACAGGTTTCTCTGGGGCCAACGTCCTGACTTTC. Its protein is CSARATGFSGANVLTF.

This chain connects TRBV29-1 to TRBJ1-2; unclear D gene. The CDR3 length is 13 residues. V dropped 1 base and J dropped 7 bases, with 13 bases sitting between them. Germline V gene data show CDR1 as SQVTM and CDR2 as ANQGSEA. The CDR3 DNA follows: TGCAGCGTTGAAGTCGGGGAGTGGAGTGGCTACACCTTC. Translating it yields CSVEVGEWSGYTF.